This T cell receptor beta chain is from a study of CD8+ T cells in alopecia areata. Study summary: Scoring of treated patients' severity used the percentage of affected scalp area.

Treatment in this sample: oral pan-JAK inhibitor, 5-10 mg twice daily. The researchers isolated CD4+ and CD8+ T cells from PBMCs by sorting. Investigators isolated RNA and reverse transcribed it into cDNA to act as the sequencing template. Clones were sequenced by immunoSEQ multiplex PCR, and TCRdb holds only the in-frame ones, with some missing. The sample yields 160,000 or so clones, roughly 65% seen once. Study results and caveats: Expanded CD8+ clones among the top 100, and scalp clonality, were significantly decreased by tofacitinib.

The CDR3 has 12 amino acids. Germline CDR1 is GTSNPN and CDR2 is SVGIG (reference sequence). V lost 0 bases and J lost 7, with 6 bases in between. This clone came up once. Its antigen remains unidentified. The sample has other DNA sequences that encode this CDR3 too. The chain has TRBV30 and TRBJ2-2, with D tentatively TRBD1 (6 bases). This TCR derives from a human donor with alopecia areata. The input for sequencing was CD4+ T cells sorted from blood, taken at week 4, from a patient treated with tofacitinib. CDR3 DNA sequence: TGTGCCTGGAGTGTCAGGGGCGGGGAGCTGTTTTTT. Translating it yields CAWSVRGGELFF. The variable domain in full, completed from reference TRBV30 and TRBJ2-2, reads SQTIHQWPATLVQPVGSPLSLECTVEGTSNPNLYWYRQAAGRGLQLLFYSVGIGQISSEVPQNLSASRPQDRQFILSSKKLLLSDSGFYLCAWSVRGGELFFGEGSRLTVL.